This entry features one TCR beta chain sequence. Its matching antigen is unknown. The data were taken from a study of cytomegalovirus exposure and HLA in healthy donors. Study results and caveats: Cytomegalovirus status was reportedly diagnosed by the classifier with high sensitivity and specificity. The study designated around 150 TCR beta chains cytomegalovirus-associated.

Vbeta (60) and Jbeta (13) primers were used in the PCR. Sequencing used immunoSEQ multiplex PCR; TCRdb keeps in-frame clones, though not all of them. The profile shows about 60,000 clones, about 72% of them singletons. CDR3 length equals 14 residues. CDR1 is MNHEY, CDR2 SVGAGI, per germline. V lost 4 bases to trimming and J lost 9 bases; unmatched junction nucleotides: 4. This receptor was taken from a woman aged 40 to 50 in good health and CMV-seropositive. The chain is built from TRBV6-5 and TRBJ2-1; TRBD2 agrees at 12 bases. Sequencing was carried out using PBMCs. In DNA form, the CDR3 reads TGTGCCAGCAGTTCTAGCGGGGGGGCCCCTGAGCAGTTCTTC. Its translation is CASSSSGGAPEQFF.